The 31 T cell receptor beta chains in this list originate from one sample, sequenced in a study of blood T cell repertoires in COVID-19. TCRdb keeps only in-frame clones here, not all; method: immunoSEQ multiplex PCR. The table records roughly 220,000 clones, about 90% of them present only once. Input material: PBMCs or T cells enriched from blood (not recorded which). Every receptor here comes from a woman aged 50 to 65 with acute COVID-19.

The chain employs TRBV7-9 and TRBJ1-2; TRBD1 matches at 12 bases. Trimming at V came to 0 bases and at J to 7 bases, leaving 6 bases not matched to a gene. Germline loops: CDR1 SEHNR, CDR2 FQNEAQ (reference sequence). CDR3 length: 16 amino acids. Written as DNA, the CDR3 is TGTGCCAGCAGCTTAGCGTCGGGACAGGGGGCCGGTGGCTACACCTTC. Residues: CASSLASGQGAGGYTF. Looking up the rest from reference TRBV7-9 and TRBJ1-2 gives the full variable domain: DTGVSQNPRHKITKRGQNVTFRCDPISEHNRLYWYRQTLGQGPEFLTYFQNEAQLEKSRLLSDRFSAERPKGSFSTLEIQRTEQGDSAMYLCASSLASGQGAGGYTFGSGTRLTVV.

V usage is TRBV27 and J usage is TRBJ1-2, with TRBD1 as a possible D gene (6 bases). The length of the CDR3 is 14 residues. The germline V gene has CDR1 MNHEY and CDR2 SMNVEV (reference sequence). Deletions cut 6 bases from V and 8 bases from J, with 19 bases between. The CDR3 reads CASRNLQGQEGYTF. The CDR3 region has the DNA TGTGCCAGCAGGAACTTACAGGGACAAGAGGGCTACACCTTC.

The chain recombines TRBV30 with TRBJ1-2; D is unclear. The length of the CDR3 is 14 residues. Germline-derived CDR1 and CDR2 are GTSNPN and SVGIG (reference sequence). V gave up 0 bases and J gave up 2 bases, with 10 bases separating them. The CDR3: CAWSVGSQNYGYTF. The DNA of the CDR3 is TGTGCCTGGAGTGTGGGCAGCCAGAACTATGGCTACACCTTC.

This clone was seen only once. The chain uses TRBV5-1 and TRBJ2-7; tentative D call: TRBD1 (7 bases). This CDR3 has 14 residues. Germline V gene lookup returns CDR1 SGHRS and CDR2 YFSETQ. The V gene lost 4 bases and the J gene lost 2 bases, with 13 bases spanning the gap. In DNA, the CDR3 is TGCGCCAGCAGCGGCGGGACAGCCACCTACGAGCAGTACTTC. Its protein product is CASSGGTATYEQYF.

This chain links TRBV18 with TRBJ2-7; 8 bases are shared with TRBD1. From germline, CDR1 is KGHSH and CDR2 LQKENI. The V and J ends lost 6 bases and 4 bases, in that order; junction bases with no gene match: 8. The CDR3 has 14 amino acids. CDR3 nucleotides: TGTGCCAGCTCCTCCGAAGGACAGGGTTACGAGCAGTACTTC. Its translation: CASSSEGQGYEQYF. Drawing the rest from reference TRBV18 and TRBJ2-7, the complete variable domain is NAGVMQNPRHLVRRRGQEARLRCSPMKGHSHVYWYRQLPEEGLKFMVYLQKENIIDESGMPKERFSAEFPKEGPSILRIQQVVRGDSAAYFCASSSEGQGYEQYFGPGTRLTVT.

This chain connects TRBV7-9 to TRBJ1-6, with a tentative D call TRBD1 (6 bases). CDR3 length equals 15 residues. From germline, CDR1 is SEHNR and CDR2 FQNEAQ (reference sequence). V dropped 5 bases and J dropped 1 base, with 9 bases sitting between them. CDR3 sequence reads: CASSETGSYNSPLHF. As DNA, the CDR3 is TGTGCCAGCAGCGAGACAGGTTCCTATAATTCACCCCTCCACTTT.

This chain uses TRBV19 with TRBJ1-1; D ambiguous. CDR1 LNHDA and CDR2 SQIVND come from the germline V gene (reference sequence). This CDR3 contains 14 residues. Trimming shortened V by 6 bases and J by 5 bases, and 16 bases separated the two germline ends. The CDR3 nucleotides read TGTGCCAGTAGGTCGCCCGGAGGCCTTACTGAAGCTTTCTTT. Protein sequence: CASRSPGGLTEAFF.

The gene calls are TRBV4-1 and TRBJ1-6; 7 nucleotides match TRBD1. Germline lookup yields CDR1 MGHRA and CDR2 YSYEKL. The CDR3 sequence is 16 residues long. V gave up 4 bases and J gave up 5 bases; unmatched junction bases: 8. The CDR3 is CASSRNRGADNSPLHF. In DNA form, the CDR3 reads TGCGCCAGCAGCCGTAACAGGGGTGCGGATAATTCACCCCTCCACTTT.

This clone was recorded once. The chain recombines TRBV5-6 with TRBJ1-4; 11 bases are shared with TRBD1. Looked up from germline, CDR1 is SGHDT and CDR2 is YYEEEE. The CDR3 is 15 amino acids. V dropped 4 bases and J dropped 8; count of bases not matched to a gene: 7. The CDR3 sequence: CASSLGQGALEKLFF. The CDR3 region has the DNA TGTGCCAGCAGCCTAGGACAGGGGGCTTTAGAAAAACTGTTTTTT.

This clone showed up just once. The J gene is TRBJ2-7, the V gene TRBV4-1; D perhaps matches TRBD1 (5 bases). Germline V gene lookup returns CDR1 MGHRA and CDR2 YSYEKL. This CDR3 is built from 14 residues. V was cut by 4 bases and J by 3 bases, with 13 bases left in between. In DNA form, the CDR3 reads TGCGCCAGCAGCCCCCCCGGACAAGTCTACGAGCAGTACTTC. Translating gives CASSPPGQVYEQYF.

CDR3 amino acids: CASSELASGNTIYF. Here the CDR3 DNA reads TGCGCCAGCAGTGAGTTGGCCAGTGGAAACACCATATATTTT. This chain joins TRBV10-2 and TRBJ1-3; no clear D gene. Germline-derived CDR1 and CDR2 are WSHSY and SAAADI. V dropped 1 base and J dropped 3 bases, with 7 bases sitting between them. The CDR3 has 14 amino acids.

The rearrangement uses TRBV7-6 and TRBJ2-6, with D perhaps TRBD1 (6 bases). There are 16 residues in the CDR3. V was pared by 7 bases and J by 0 bases, with 13 bases between. The germline CDR1 and CDR2 sequences are SGHVS and FNYEAQ. The CDR3 DNA is TGTGCCAGCATGGGGGCTAAGAGCTCTGGGGCCAACGTCCTGACTTTC. This encodes CASMGAKSSGANVLTF.

This clone was found once. The chain carries TRBV7-3 and TRBJ2-2; 8 nucleotides agree with TRBD2. V trimming: 1 base; J trimming: 6 bases; junction bases outside the gene matches: 7. The CDR3 length is 16 residues. The V gene's germline CDR1 is SGHTA and CDR2 FQGTGA. The CDR3 region has the DNA TGTGCCAGCAGCTTAATGAGCGGGAGCCCCCCCGGGGAGCTGTTTTTT. It codes for CASSLMSGSPPGELFF.

The V call is TRBV6-4, the J call TRBJ1-3, with D maybe TRBD1 (5 bases). Germline-derived CDR1 and CDR2 are MRHNA and SNTAGT. V lost 7 bases to trimming and J lost 3 bases, with 7 bases between them. The CDR3 extends over 12 amino acids. CDR3 protein: CASKGFGNTIYF. The CDR3 bases are TGTGCCAGCAAGGGGTTTGGAAACACCATATATTTT.

V is TRBV27 and J is TRBJ2-1, with TRBD2 identical over 11 bases. V shed 5 bases and J 6 bases; nucleotides not matched to a gene: 12. Per germline, CDR1 MNHEY and CDR2 SMNVEV (reference sequence). This CDR3 is built from 17 residues. The CDR3 loop reads CASSLAPLAGGGNEQFF. In nucleotides, the CDR3 is TGTGCCAGCAGTCTAGCTCCCCTAGCGGGGGGAGGCAATGAGCAGTTCTTC.

This chain uses TRBV7-6 with TRBJ2-7; the match to TRBD2 covers 8 bases. The trim removed 1 base at V and 2 bases at J, leaving 4 bases unmatched. The CDR3 covers 15 residues. CDR1 and CDR2 (germline): SGHVS, FNYEAQ. CDR3 protein: CASSLGLAWPYEQYF. The CDR3 region has the DNA TGTGCCAGCAGCTTAGGACTAGCGTGGCCCTACGAGCAGTACTTC.

To note about this clone: This sample includes further DNA sequences coding for the same CDR3. J is TRBJ2-7 and V is TRBV7-9; 12 nucleotides agree with TRBD2. V lost 5 bases and J lost 0; bases outside the gene matches: 5. Germline CDR1 is SEHNR and CDR2 is FQNEAQ (reference sequence). This CDR3 has 16 residues. The CDR3 DNA reads as TGTGCCAGCAGCCTCGGGACTAGCGGGCCCTCCTACGAGCAGTACTTC. It specifies CASSLGTSGPSYEQYF.

The rearrangement links TRBV5-4 to TRBJ2-3, with TRBD2 matching over 10 bases. This CDR3 is built from 17 residues. The V gene end was trimmed by 1 base and the J gene end by 4 bases; junction bases not matched to a gene: 9. Germline V lookup: CDR1 SGHNT, CDR2 YYREEE (reference sequence). The CDR3 here is CASSLWGSGRVADTQYF. CDR3 nucleotides: TGTGCCAGCAGCTTGTGGGGAAGCGGGAGGGTGGCAGATACGCAGTATTTT.

This clone was seen once. The chain links TRBV18 to TRBJ2-1, with 7 bases aligning to TRBD1. This CDR3 has 15 amino acids. The trim removed 4 bases at V and 0 bases at J, leaving 3 bases unmatched. Germline V CDR1 and CDR2: KGHSH, LQKENI. The CDR3 DNA reads TGTGCCAGCTCACAGGGACAGAGCTCCTACAATGAGCAGTTCTTC. It translates to CASSQGQSSYNEQFF.

This clone was observed a single time. The chain joins TRBV5-1 to TRBJ1-5; 7 positions match TRBD1. Germline assignment: CDR1 SGHRS and CDR2 YFSETQ. Trimming removed 4 bases from V and 0 bases from J; junction bases left unmatched: 10. The CDR3 is made up of 17 amino acids. CDR3 DNA: TGCGCCAGCAGCCCCGGGGGACAGCATTATAGCAATCAGCCCCAGCATTTT. Encoded protein: CASSPGGQHYSNQPQHF.

There are a few counts of this clone. The chain uses TRBV5-6 and TRBJ1-6, with TRBD1 identical over 10 bases. This CDR3 contains 15 residues. V was pared by 4 bases and J by 10 bases, with 8 bases of the junction left unmatched. In germline, CDR1 is SGHDT, CDR2 YYEEEE. CDR3 sequence reads: CASSDRDRGRSPLHF. The CDR3, as DNA: TGTGCCAGCAGCGACCGGGACAGGGGACGATCACCCCTCCACTTT.

This chain uses TRBV6-5 with TRBJ2-2; D is uncertain. Trimming removed 2 bases from V and 5 bases from J, with 9 bases in between. CDR3 size: 14 residues. Germline CDR1 is MNHEY and CDR2 is SVGAGI. The DNA for the CDR3 is TGTGCCAGCAGTTACCGCGACTCTACCGGGGAGCTGTTTTTT. Protein product: CASSYRDSTGELFF.

The chain recombines TRBV23-1 with TRBJ1-2; 7 bases map to TRBD1. TRBV23-1 is assigned to the ORF class and has an uncertain function. The CDR3 is 14 residues long. V was clipped by 7 bases and J by 8 bases; unmatched bases: 13. For the CDR3, the DNA is TGCGCCAGCACGGGACAGACCCTCCTGATCGGCTACACCTTC. Its protein product is CASTGQTLLIGYTF.

V and J are TRBV7-9 and TRBJ2-7; no clear D gene. CDR3 length: 15 residues. Germline CDR1 reads SEHNR; CDR2 reads FQNEAQ (reference sequence). With 4 bases removed from V and 4 bases from J, the gap between germline ends came to 17 bases. The CDR3 spells CASSSQRTMVYEQYF. The CDR3 nucleotides read TGTGCCAGCAGCTCGCAGCGTACCATGGTGTACGAGCAGTACTTC.

The rearrangement uses TRBV27 and TRBJ1-6; TRBD1 might be the D (6 bases). CDR1 MNHEY and CDR2 SMNVEV come from the germline V gene (reference sequence). This CDR3 comprises 16 residues. V gave up 1 base and J gave up 9 bases, with 16 bases separating them. CDR3 bases: TGTGCCAGCAGTTTATTAGGGGGGGGTAAGAGTTCACCCCTCCACTTT. Translating it yields CASSLLGGGKSSPLHF.

This chain connects TRBV7-6 to TRBJ2-5, with 8 positions matching TRBD2. Unmatched junction bases numbered 5, after V lost 3 bases and J lost 5 bases. CDR3 length: 14 amino acids. Per the germline V gene, CDR1 is SGHVS and CDR2 is FNYEAQ. This CDR3 reads CASSLTAGGETQYF. CDR3 nucleotides: TGTGCCAGCAGCTTGACCGCGGGAGGCGAGACCCAGTACTTC.

The chain is built from TRBV28 and TRBJ1-5; tentatively, D is TRBD1 (5 bases). The CDR3 is 16 amino acids. The germline gives CDR1 MDHEN, CDR2 SYDVKM. Trimming left V 6 bases short and J 5 bases short, with 20 bases between. The CDR3 is CASSRIGRGSDQPQHF. The CDR3 DNA follows: TGTGCCAGCAGCCGCATCGGGCGGGGGAGTGATCAGCCCCAGCATTTT.

This clone was seen just once. The chain recombines TRBV19 with TRBJ1-5, with 8 positions matching TRBD1. The CDR3 runs to 16 residues. Germline loops: CDR1 LNHDA, CDR2 SQIVND (reference sequence). After removal of 2 bases from V and 4 bases from J, the junction contained 7 bases not matched to a gene. CDR3 DNA: TGTGCCAGTAGTATAAGGACAGGGATGGGAAATCAGCCCCAGCATTTT. Encoded protein: CASSIRTGMGNQPQHF.

The chain joins TRBV7-2 to TRBJ2-5; 10 bases line up with TRBD1. The CDR3 runs 14 residues. Per germline, CDR1 SGHTA and CDR2 FQGNSA. The ends lost 4 bases at V and 3 bases at J; junction bases unmatched: 2. This chain's CDR3 is CASSYGTGEETQYF. The CDR3, as DNA: TGTGCCAGCAGCTACGGGACAGGGGAAGAGACCCAGTACTTC.

This clone has a single count. The chain recombines TRBV28 with TRBJ2-1; D perhaps matches TRBD1 (6 bases). This CDR3 region has 13 residues. Germline-derived CDR1 and CDR2 are MDHEN and SYDVKM. Between the trimmed V and J ends, which lost 3 bases and 9 bases, there was a span of 12 bases. The CDR3 here is CASSLRSGVEQFF. CDR3 DNA sequence: TGTGCCAGCAGTTTGCGCTCAGGGGTTGAGCAGTTCTTC.

This chain links TRBV9 with TRBJ2-7; TRBD1 matches 8 bases. The ends lost 5 bases at V and 4 bases at J; junction bases unmatched: 5. The CDR3 consists of 13 residues. Germline V gives CDR1 SGDLS, CDR2 YYNGEE. CDR3 in DNA: TGTGCCAGCAGTCAGGGGGCCCTTTACGAGCAGTACTTC. Amino acids: CASSQGALYEQYF.